Below, 25 T cell receptor beta chains from the same sample are listed, as sequenced in a study of OX40 agonist ivuxolimab in advanced cancers. Assay used: immunoSEQ multiplex PCR; TCRdb lists only in-frame clones, some missing. The profile shows tens of thousands of clones, 88% of them singletons. The specimen comprised CD4+ or CD8+ T cells sorted from blood, sampled in a trial of the OX40 agonist ivuxolimab. The receptor source for this set is an adult with an advanced solid tumor such as melanoma, head and neck, liver or kidney cancer.

The chain links TRBV28 to TRBJ1-2; tentative D call: TRBD1 (6 bases). This CDR3 region has 17 residues. Germline V gene sequence: CDR1 MDHEN, CDR2 SYDVKM. V lost 3 bases and J lost 1, with 18 bases in between. Here the CDR3 reads CASSFSDPVGGNYGYTF. CDR3 nucleotide sequence: TGTGCCAGCAGTTTCTCCGACCCTGTAGGGGGTAACTATGGCTACACCTTC.

This chain uses TRBV7-2 with TRBJ2-5; D not certain. The J call may be mistaken, given a closer DNA end match to TRBJ2-7. This CDR3 comprises 14 residues. Germline V gene data show CDR1 as SGHTA and CDR2 as FQGNSA. The chain's CDR3 is CASSLAAITYEQYF. The CDR3 bases are TGTGCCAGCAGCTTAGCGGCTATAACCTACGAGCAGTACTTC.

The CDR3 coding sequence is TGTGCCAGCTCACCCCGGTACACAGATACGCAGTATTTT. It specifies CASSPRYTDTQYF. The chain links TRBV18 to TRBJ2-3; D not resolved. CDR1 and CDR2 from the germline V gene are KGHSH and LQKENI. This CDR3 is 13 amino acids long. Between the trimmed V and J ends, which lost 3 bases and 2 bases, there was a span of 6 bases. Supplemented by reference TRBV18 and TRBJ2-3, the full variable domain reads NAGVMQNPRHLVRRRGQEARLRCSPMKGHSHVYWYRQLPEEGLKFMVYLQKENIIDESGMPKERFSAEFPKEGPSILRIQQVVRGDSAAYFCASSPRYTDTQYFGPGTRLTVL.

This chain links TRBV9 with TRBJ1-2; possible D gene TRBD1, 5 bases. Germline V gene sequence: CDR1 SGDLS, CDR2 YYNGEE. Trimming removed 4 bases from V and 2 bases from J, with 15 bases in between. The CDR3 covers 15 residues. The CDR3 DNA is TGTGCCAGCAGCAGCCACCCGGGGCCGAACTATGGCTACACCTTC. It is translated as CASSSHPGPNYGYTF.

The chain recombines TRBV18 with TRBJ2-1; perhaps D is TRBD1 or TRBD2 (5 bases each). The germline V gene encodes CDR1 KGHSH and CDR2 LQKENI. Trimming left V 3 bases short and J 7 bases short, with 13 bases between. This CDR3 has 14 amino acids. CDR3 sequence (DNA): TGTGCCAGCTCACCGAGGGCAGGGCCGAATGAGCAGTTCTTC. It translates to CASSPRAGPNEQFF.

This sequence joins TRBV5-1 and TRBJ1-1, with a weak D call TRBD1 (5 bases). The V end lost 4 bases, the J end lost 1 base, and 11 bases lay between the germline ends. The germline V gene encodes CDR1 SGHRS and CDR2 YFSETQ. This CDR3 contains 14 residues. The CDR3 coding sequence is TGCGCCAGCAGCCCCGGGACGGCGAACACTGAAGCTTTCTTT. This gives the protein CASSPGTANTEAFF.

The gene calls are TRBV11-1 and TRBJ1-5; no clear D gene. Trimming took off 3 bases at V and 4 bases at J, with 7 bases between the two ends. The CDR3 is made up of 13 amino acids. CDR1 and CDR2 (germline): SGHAT, FQDESV (reference sequence). The DNA of the CDR3 is TGTGCCAGCAGCTTGTCCAGAAATCAGCCCCAGCATTTT. This encodes CASSLSRNQPQHF.

This chain uses TRBV6-6 with TRBJ1-3; D unclear. The V end lost 2 bases, the J end lost 4 bases, and 6 bases lay between the germline ends. The CDR3 has 13 residues. Germline loops: CDR1 MNHNY, CDR2 SVGAGI (reference sequence). The CDR3, as DNA: TGTGCCAGCAGTTACGGACTGGGAAACACCATATATTTT. It is translated as CASSYGLGNTIYF.

This chain joins TRBV5-1 and TRBJ2-1, with D perhaps matching TRBD1 or TRBD2 (6 bases each). Germline V CDR1 and CDR2: SGHRS, YFSETQ. V shed 4 bases and J shed 9 bases, with 20 bases lying between them. CDR3 size: 15 residues. The CDR3: CASSPGNIQGGEQFF. CDR3 nucleotides: TGCGCCAGCAGCCCGGGGAATATACAGGGAGGTGAGCAGTTCTTC.

This rearrangement joins TRBV5-8 to TRBJ1-2; D ambiguous. Germline V lookup: CDR1 SGHTS, CDR2 YDEGEE. V lost 5 bases to trimming and J lost 3 bases, with 11 bases between them. The CDR3 has 13 amino acids. DNA of the CDR3: TGTGCCAGCAGGTCCGCACGTCACTATGGCTACACCTTC. It yields the protein CASRSARHYGYTF.

This chain links TRBV18 with TRBJ1-4; D remains ambiguous. The CDR3 runs 14 residues. The V and J ends lost 2 bases and 0 bases respectively, with 4 bases between them. Looked up from germline, CDR1 is KGHSH and CDR2 is LQKENI. CDR3 region: CASSPAATNEKLFF. The CDR3 DNA is TGTGCCAGCTCACCAGCGGCAACTAATGAAAAACTGTTTTTT.

This clone appeared a few times. This sequence joins TRBV19 and TRBJ2-3; TRBD1 agrees at 8 bases. Germline CDR1 LNHDA, CDR2 SQIVND (reference sequence). V shed 3 bases, J shed 2 bases, and the junction held 7 bases outside the gene matches. The CDR3 consists of 16 residues. The CDR3 nucleotides read TGTGCCAGTAGTATTGGCTGGGGACAGGCCACAGATACGCAGTATTTT. It translates to CASSIGWGQATDTQYF. Drawing the rest from reference TRBV19 and TRBJ2-3, the complete variable domain is DGGITQSPKYLFRKEGQNVTLSCEQNLNHDAMYWYRQDPGQGLRLIYYSQIVNDFQKGDIAEGYSVSREKKESFPLTVTSAQKNPTAFYLCASSIGWGQATDTQYFGPGTRLTVL.

This clone has only a few counts. This rearrangement joins TRBV7-8 to TRBJ1-1; no reliable D call. V was cut by 4 bases and J by 1 base, with 13 bases left in between. The CDR3 covers 15 residues. Germline values: CDR1 SGHVS, CDR2 FQNEAQ. The CDR3 nucleotides are TGTGCCAGCAGCTCCTCGGACGGAAAGAACACTGAAGCTTTCTTT. This gives the protein CASSSSDGKNTEAFF.

Comment on this clone: The missing conserved phenylalanine or tryptophan at the end of this CDR3 makes a read error likely. The chain joins TRBV6-1 to TRBJ1-6; D uncertain. The CDR3 loop spans 13 amino acids. The germline V and J ends were trimmed by 1 base and 12 bases, with 10 bases remaining between them. Germline CDR1 and CDR2: MNHNS and SASEGT. The CDR3 DNA sequence: TGTGCCAGCAGTGAAGGGAGGGTAGAACCCCTCCACCTT. It is translated as CASSEGRVEPLHL.

CDR3 sequence: CSVGGYTF. Here the CDR3 DNA reads TGCAGCGTCGGTGGCTACACCTTC. J is TRBJ1-2 and V is TRBV29-1; D is undetermined. The CDR3 runs 8 residues. Per germline, CDR1 SQVTM and CDR2 ANQGSEA. With 6 bases removed from V and 7 bases from J, the gap between germline ends came to 3 bases.

V usage is TRBV5-3 and J usage is TRBJ1-2, with unresolved D. TRBV5-3 is identified as an open reading frame with a role that is uncertain. V was shortened by 8 bases and J by 7 bases, with 18 bases between the two germline ends. The CDR3 contains 13 residues. The CDR3 reads CASSHPRAVGYTF. In DNA, the CDR3 is TGTGCCAGCAGCCACCCGCGGGCTGTTGGCTACACCTTC.

This chain joins TRBV5-1 and TRBJ2-5; 7 nucleotides align to TRBD2. The germline gives CDR1 SGHRS, CDR2 YFSETQ. V dropped 0 bases and J dropped 4; count of bases not matched to a gene: 3. This CDR3 spans 14 amino acids. The CDR3 is CASSLVGRGETQYF. Here the CDR3 DNA reads TGCGCCAGCAGCTTGGTTGGGAGGGGAGAGACCCAGTACTTC.

This chain links TRBV4-1 with TRBJ2-1; either TRBD1 or TRBD2 may supply D (6 bases each). The CDR3 length is 18 residues. Germline-derived CDR1 and CDR2 are MGHRA and YSYEKL. Trimming took off 1 base at V and 5 bases at J, with 21 bases between the two ends. CDR3 nucleotide sequence: TGCGCCAGCAGCCAAGGGTCCTTTGGGGTGGGGGGCCACAATGAGCAGTTCTTC. Its protein product is CASSQGSFGVGGHNEQFF.

The CDR3 loop reads CASSLNRDRGGYTF. The DNA for the CDR3 is TGCGCCAGCAGCCTCAACCGGGACAGGGGCGGCTACACCTTC. The gene calls are TRBV5-1 and TRBJ1-2, with TRBD1 identical over 10 bases. This CDR3 region has 14 residues. CDR1 is SGHRS, CDR2 YFSETQ, per germline. V lost 4 bases and J lost 8; bases outside the gene matches: 8. Together with reference TRBV5-1 and TRBJ1-2, the CDR3 gives the full variable domain: KAGVTQTPRYLIKTRGQQVTLSCSPISGHRSVSWYQQTPGQGLQFLFEYFSETQRNKGNFPGRFSGRQFSNSRSEMNVSTLELGDSALYLCASSLNRDRGGYTFGSGTRLTVV.

This chain joins TRBV5-1 and TRBJ1-1; 8 bases are a match to TRBD1. Losses at the gene ends were 4 bases for V and 4 bases for J; bases not matched to a gene: 3. This CDR3 is 13 amino acids long. Looked up from germline, CDR1 is SGHRS and CDR2 is YFSETQ. The CDR3 reads CASSQGAFTEAFF. For the CDR3, the DNA is TGCGCCAGCAGCCAGGGGGCTTTCACTGAAGCTTTCTTT. The variable domain in full, with the rest retrieved from reference TRBV5-1 and TRBJ1-1, is KAGVTQTPRYLIKTRGQQVTLSCSPISGHRSVSWYQQTPGQGLQFLFEYFSETQRNKGNFPGRFSGRQFSNSRSEMNVSTLELGDSALYLCASSQGAFTEAFFGQGTRLTVV.

CDR3 region: CASSRDHDGYEQYF. CDR3 in DNA: TGTGCCAGCAGCCGGGACCACGACGGATACGAGCAGTACTTC. V usage is TRBV6-5 and J usage is TRBJ2-7; the D call may be TRBD1 or TRBD2 (5 bases each). The CDR3 totals 14 residues. Germline V CDR1 and CDR2: MNHEY, SVGAGI. The V end lost 6 bases, the J end lost 4 bases, and 16 bases lay between the germline ends.

The chain recombines TRBV4-2 with TRBJ1-2; 8 bases line up with TRBD1. The V gene end was trimmed by 2 bases and the J gene end by 5 bases; junction bases not matched to a gene: 7. The CDR3 has 15 residues. CDR1 is LGHNA, CDR2 YNFKEQ, per germline. CDR3 amino acids: CASSQPGQEGYGYTF. CDR3 coding DNA: TGTGCCAGCAGCCAACCGGGACAGGAAGGATATGGCTACACCTTC.

The V call is TRBV7-2, the J call TRBJ1-5; TRBD1 matches at 7 bases. This CDR3 is 17 amino acids long. Germline-derived CDR1 and CDR2 are SGHTA and FQGNSA. J lost 6 bases, V lost 0 bases, and 11 bases had no gene match. CDR3 bases: TGTGCCAGCAGCTTAGCGAACGACAGGGCATCCACTCAGCCCCAGCATTTT. This translates into CASSLANDRASTQPQHF.

This sequence joins TRBV28 and TRBJ1-2, with a possible D match to TRBD1 (5 bases). Trimming took 2 bases from V and 8 from J, leaving 18 bases between them. The CDR3 sequence is 15 residues long. Germline CDR1 reads MDHEN; CDR2 reads SYDVKM. CDR3 bases: TGTGCCAGCAGTTTAAGTCCAGGGAATACCTGGGGCTACACCTTC. It specifies CASSLSPGNTWGYTF.

J is TRBJ2-1 and V is TRBV5-1; possibly TRBD1 for D (5 bases). From germline, CDR1 is SGHRS and CDR2 YFSETQ. The CDR3 runs 14 residues. V dropped 6 bases and J dropped 4 bases, with 14 bases sitting between them. The CDR3 region is CASTWGGAYNEQFF. The CDR3 DNA sequence: TGCGCCAGCACCTGGGGTGGGGCATACAATGAGCAGTTCTTC.